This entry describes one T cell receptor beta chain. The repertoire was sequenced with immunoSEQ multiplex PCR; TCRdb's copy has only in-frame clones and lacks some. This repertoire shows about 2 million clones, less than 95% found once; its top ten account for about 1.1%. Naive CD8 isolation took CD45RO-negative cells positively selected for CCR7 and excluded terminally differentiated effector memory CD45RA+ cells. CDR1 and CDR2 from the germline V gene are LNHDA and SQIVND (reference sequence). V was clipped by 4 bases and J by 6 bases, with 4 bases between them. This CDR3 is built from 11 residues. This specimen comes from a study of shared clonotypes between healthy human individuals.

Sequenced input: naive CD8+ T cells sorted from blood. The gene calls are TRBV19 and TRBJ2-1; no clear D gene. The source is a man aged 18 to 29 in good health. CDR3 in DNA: TGTGCCAGTAGTACGGCCAATGAGCAGTTCTTC. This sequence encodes CASSTANEQFF.